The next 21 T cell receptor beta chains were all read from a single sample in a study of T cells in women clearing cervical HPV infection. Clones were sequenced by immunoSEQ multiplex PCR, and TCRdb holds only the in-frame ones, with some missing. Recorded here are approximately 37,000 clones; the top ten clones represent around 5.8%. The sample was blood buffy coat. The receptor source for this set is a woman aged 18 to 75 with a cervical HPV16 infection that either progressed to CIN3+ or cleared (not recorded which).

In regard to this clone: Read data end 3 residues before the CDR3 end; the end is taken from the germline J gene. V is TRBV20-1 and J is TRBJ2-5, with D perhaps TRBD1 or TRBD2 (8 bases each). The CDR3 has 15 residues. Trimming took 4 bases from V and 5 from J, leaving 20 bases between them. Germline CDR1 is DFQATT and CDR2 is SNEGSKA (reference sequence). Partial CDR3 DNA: TGCAGTGCTATGGGACAGGAGCGGGAGTCGGAGACC. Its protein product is CSAMGQERESET. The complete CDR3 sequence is CSAMGQERESETQYF.

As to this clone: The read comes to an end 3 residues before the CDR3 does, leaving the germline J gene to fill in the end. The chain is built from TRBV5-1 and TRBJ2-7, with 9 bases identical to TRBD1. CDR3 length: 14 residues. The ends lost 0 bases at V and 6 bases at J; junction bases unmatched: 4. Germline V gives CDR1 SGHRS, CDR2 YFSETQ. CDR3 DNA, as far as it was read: TGCGCCAGCAGCTTGGGGGGACAGGGAGCCGAG. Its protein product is CASSLGGQGAE. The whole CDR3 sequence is CASSLGGQGAEQYF.

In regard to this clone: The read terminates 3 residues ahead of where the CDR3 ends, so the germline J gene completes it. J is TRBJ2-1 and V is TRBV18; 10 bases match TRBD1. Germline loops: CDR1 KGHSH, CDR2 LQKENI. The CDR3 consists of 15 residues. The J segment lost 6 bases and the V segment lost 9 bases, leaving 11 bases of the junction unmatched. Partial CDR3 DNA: TGTGCCAGTTCCTTTTACGGGACAGGGGTCAATGAG. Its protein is CASSFYGTGVNE. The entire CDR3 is CASSFYGTGVNEQFF.

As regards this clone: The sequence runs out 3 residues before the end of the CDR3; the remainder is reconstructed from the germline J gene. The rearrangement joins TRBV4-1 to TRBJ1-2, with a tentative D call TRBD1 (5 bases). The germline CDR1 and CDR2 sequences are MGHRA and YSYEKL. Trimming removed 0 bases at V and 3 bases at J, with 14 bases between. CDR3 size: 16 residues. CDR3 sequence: CASSQEARAGDYGYTF. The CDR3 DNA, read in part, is TGCGCCAGCAGCCAAGAGGCAAGGGCGGGGGACTATGGC.

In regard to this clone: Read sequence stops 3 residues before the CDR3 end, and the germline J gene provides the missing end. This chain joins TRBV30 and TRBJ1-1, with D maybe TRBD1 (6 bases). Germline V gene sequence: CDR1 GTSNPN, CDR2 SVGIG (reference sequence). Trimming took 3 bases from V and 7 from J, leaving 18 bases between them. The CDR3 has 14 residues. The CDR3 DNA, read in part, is TGTGCCTGGAGAGGAGGAACAGGGATGGTTGAA. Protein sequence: CAWRGGTGMVE. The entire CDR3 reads CAWRGGTGMVEAFF.

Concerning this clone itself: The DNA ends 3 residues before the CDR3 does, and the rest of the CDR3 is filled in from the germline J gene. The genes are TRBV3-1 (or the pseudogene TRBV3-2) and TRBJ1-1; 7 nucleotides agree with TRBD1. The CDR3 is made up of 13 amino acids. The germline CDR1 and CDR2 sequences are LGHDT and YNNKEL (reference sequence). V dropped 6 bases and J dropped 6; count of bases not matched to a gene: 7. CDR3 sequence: CASSLQGVAEAFF. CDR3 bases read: TGTGCCAGCAGTTTGCAGGGGGTGGCTGAA.

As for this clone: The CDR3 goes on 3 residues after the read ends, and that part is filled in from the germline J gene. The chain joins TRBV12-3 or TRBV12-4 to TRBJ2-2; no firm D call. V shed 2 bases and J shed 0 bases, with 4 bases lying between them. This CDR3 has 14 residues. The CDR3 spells CASSLRANTGELFF. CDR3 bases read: TGTGCCAGCAGTTTAAGGGCGAACACCGGGGAG.

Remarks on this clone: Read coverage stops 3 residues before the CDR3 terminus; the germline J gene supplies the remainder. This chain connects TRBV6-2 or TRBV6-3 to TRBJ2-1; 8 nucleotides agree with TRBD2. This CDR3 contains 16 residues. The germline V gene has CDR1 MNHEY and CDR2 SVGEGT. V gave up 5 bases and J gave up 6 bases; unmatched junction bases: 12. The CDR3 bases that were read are TGTGCCAGCAGTGGACTAGCATTGACTTCCGGCAATGAG. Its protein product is CASSGLALTSGNE. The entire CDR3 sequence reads CASSGLALTSGNEQFF.

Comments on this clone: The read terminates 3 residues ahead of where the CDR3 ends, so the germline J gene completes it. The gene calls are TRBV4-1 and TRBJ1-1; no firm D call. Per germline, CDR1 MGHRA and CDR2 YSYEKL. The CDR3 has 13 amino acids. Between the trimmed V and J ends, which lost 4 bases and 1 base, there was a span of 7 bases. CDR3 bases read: TGCGCCAGCAGCCCGGACTCGAACACTGAA. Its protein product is CASSPDSNTE. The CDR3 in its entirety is CASSPDSNTEAFF.

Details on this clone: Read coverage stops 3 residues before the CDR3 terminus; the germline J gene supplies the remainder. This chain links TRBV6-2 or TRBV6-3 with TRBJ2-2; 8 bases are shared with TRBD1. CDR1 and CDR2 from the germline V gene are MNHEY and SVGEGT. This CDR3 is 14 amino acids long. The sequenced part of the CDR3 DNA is TGTGCCAGCATCTCCGACAGGGGATATTCACCG. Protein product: CASISDRGYSP. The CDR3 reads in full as CASISDRGYSPLFF.

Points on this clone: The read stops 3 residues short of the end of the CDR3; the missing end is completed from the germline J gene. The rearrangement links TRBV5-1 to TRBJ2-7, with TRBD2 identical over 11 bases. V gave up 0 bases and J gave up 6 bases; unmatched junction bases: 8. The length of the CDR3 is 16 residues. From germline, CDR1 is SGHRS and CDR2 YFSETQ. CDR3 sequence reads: CASSLDTYLAGGEQYF. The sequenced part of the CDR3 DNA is TGCGCCAGCAGCTTGGATACTTATCTAGCGGGAGGCGAG.

This chain's CDR3 is CASSWVSGSEQYF. The sequenced part of the CDR3 DNA is TGTGCCAGCAGCTGGGTCTCAGGCAGCGAG. The V gene is TRBV7-3, the J gene TRBJ2-7; D remains ambiguous. The CDR3 is cut off 3 residues early in the read; its end comes from the germline J gene. V was clipped by 4 bases and J by 6 bases, with 13 bases between them. CDR3 size: 13 residues. Germline V gene data show CDR1 as SGHTA and CDR2 as FQGTGA.

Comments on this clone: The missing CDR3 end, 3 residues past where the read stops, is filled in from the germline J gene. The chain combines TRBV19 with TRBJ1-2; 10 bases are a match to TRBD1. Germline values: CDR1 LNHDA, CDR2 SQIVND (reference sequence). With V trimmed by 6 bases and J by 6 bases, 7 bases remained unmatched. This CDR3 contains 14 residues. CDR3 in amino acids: CASRTTTGGDGYTF. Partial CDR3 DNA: TGTGCCAGTAGAACAACGACAGGGGGCGATGGC.

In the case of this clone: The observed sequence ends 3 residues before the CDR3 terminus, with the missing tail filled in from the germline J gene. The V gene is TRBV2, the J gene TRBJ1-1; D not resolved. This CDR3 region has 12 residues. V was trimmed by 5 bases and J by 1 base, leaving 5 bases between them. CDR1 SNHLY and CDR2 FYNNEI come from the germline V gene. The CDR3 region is CASSFKNTEAFF. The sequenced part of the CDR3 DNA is TGTGCCAGCAGTTTTAAGAACACTGAA.

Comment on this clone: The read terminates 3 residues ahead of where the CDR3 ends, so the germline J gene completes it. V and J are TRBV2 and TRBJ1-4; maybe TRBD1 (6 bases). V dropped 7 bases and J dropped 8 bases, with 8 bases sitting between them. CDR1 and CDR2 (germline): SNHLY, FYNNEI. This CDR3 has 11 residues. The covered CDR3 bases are TGTGCCAGCAACAGGGACGAAAAA. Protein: CASNRDEK. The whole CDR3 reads CASNRDEKLFF.

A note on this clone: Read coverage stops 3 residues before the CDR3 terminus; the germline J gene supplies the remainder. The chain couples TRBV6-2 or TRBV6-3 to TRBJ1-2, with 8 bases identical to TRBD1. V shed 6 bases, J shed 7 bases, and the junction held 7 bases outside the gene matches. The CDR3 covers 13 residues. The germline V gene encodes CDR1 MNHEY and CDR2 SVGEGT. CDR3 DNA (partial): TGTGCCAGCAGGACCCGGACAGGGAGTGGC. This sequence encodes CASRTRTGSG. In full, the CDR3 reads CASRTRTGSGYTF.

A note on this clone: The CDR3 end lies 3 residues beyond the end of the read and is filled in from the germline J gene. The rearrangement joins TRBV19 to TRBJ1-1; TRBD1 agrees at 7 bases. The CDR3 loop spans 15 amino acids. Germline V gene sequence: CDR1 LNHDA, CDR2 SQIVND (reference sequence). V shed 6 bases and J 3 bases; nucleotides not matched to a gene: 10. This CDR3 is CASRTRQGGDTEAFF. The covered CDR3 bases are TGTGCCAGTAGGACTAGACAGGGAGGAGACACTGAA. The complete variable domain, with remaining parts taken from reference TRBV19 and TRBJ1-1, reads DGGITQSPKYLFRKEGQNVTLSCEQNLNHDAMYWYRQDPGQGLRLIYYSQIVNDFQKGDIAEGYSVSREKKESFPLTVTSAQKNPTAFYLCASRTRQGGDTEAFFGQGTRLTVV.

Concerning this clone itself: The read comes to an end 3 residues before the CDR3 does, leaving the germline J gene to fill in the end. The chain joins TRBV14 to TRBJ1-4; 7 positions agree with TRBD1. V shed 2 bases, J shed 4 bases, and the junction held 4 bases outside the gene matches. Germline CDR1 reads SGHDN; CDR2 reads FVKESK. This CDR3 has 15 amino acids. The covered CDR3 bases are TGTGCCAGCAGCCAACGGACAGGTTTTAATGAAAAA. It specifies CASSQRTGFNEK. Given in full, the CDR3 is CASSQRTGFNEKLFF.

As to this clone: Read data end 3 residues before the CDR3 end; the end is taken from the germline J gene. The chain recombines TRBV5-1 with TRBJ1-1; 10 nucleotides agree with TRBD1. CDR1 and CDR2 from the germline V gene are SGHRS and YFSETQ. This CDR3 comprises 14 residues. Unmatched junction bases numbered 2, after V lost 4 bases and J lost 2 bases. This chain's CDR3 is CASSETGGNTEAFF. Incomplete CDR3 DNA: TGCGCCAGCAGCGAGACAGGGGGCAACACTGAA.

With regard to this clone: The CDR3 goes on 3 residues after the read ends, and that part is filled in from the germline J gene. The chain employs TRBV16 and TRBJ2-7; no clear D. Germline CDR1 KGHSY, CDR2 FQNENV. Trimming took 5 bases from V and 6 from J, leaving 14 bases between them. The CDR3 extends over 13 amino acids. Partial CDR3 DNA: TGTGCCAGCAGCTCCTCTTCAACGGGCGAG. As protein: CASSSSSTGE. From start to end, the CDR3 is CASSSSSTGEQYF.

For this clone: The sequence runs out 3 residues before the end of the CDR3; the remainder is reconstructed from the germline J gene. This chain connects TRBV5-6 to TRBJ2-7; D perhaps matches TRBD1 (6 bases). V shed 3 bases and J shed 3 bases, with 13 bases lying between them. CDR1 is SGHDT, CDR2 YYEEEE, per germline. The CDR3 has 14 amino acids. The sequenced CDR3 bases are TGTGCCAGCAGCTCCAAGGGACAAGTCTACGAG. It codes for CASSSKGQVYE. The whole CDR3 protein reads CASSSKGQVYEQYF.